Below, 26 T cell receptor beta chains from the same sample are listed, as sequenced in a study of blood T cell repertoires in COVID-19. Data came from immunoSEQ multiplex PCR; TCRdb stores just in-frame clones and leaves some out. The table shows 81,000 or so clones, with over 75% occurring only once. Sequencing input: peripheral blood. These TCRs come from a man aged 45-65 years with COVID-19, enrolled during active disease.

The genes are TRBV7-6 and TRBJ2-7; TRBD2 matches at 11 bases. V dropped 2 bases and J dropped 0; count of bases not matched to a gene: 0. CDR1 and CDR2 from the germline V gene are SGHVS and FNYEAQ. The CDR3 has 15 amino acids. The CDR3, as DNA: TGTGCCAGCAGCTTAACTAGCGGGAGCTCCTACGAGCAGTACTTC. Protein sequence: CASSLTSGSSYEQYF.

The chain couples TRBV27 to TRBJ2-7; 7 positions agree with TRBD2. V dropped 6 bases and J dropped 4; count of bases not matched to a gene: 9. The V gene's germline CDR1 is MNHEY and CDR2 SMNVEV (reference sequence). This CDR3 comprises 14 residues. CDR3 region: CASSQRGGPYEQYF. The CDR3 bases are TGTGCCAGCAGCCAGCGGGGAGGACCTTACGAGCAGTACTTC.

CDR3 coding DNA: TGTGCCTGGAGTGTACGTCAGGGGGACACTGAAGCTTTCTTT. Protein sequence: CAWSVRQGDTEAFF. The V and J genes are TRBV30 and TRBJ1-1, with 7 positions matching TRBD1. Germline V CDR1 and CDR2: GTSNPN, SVGIG (reference sequence). The CDR3 contains 14 residues. With V trimmed by 0 bases and J by 3 bases, 4 bases remained unmatched. Combining the CDR3 with reference TRBV30 and TRBJ1-1 gives the whole variable domain SQTIHQWPATLVQPVGSPLSLECTVEGTSNPNLYWYRQAAGRGLQLLFYSVGIGQISSEVPQNLSASRPQDRQFILSSKKLLLSDSGFYLCAWSVRQGDTEAFFGQGTRLTVV.

The CDR3 reads CASSPGGGNTIYF. CDR3 nucleotides: TGTGCCAGCAGCCCGGGGGGGGGAAACACCATATATTTT. V and J are TRBV7-2 and TRBJ1-3, with TRBD1 as a possible D gene (5 bases). The CDR3 contains 13 residues. V dropped 5 bases and J dropped 4 bases, with 9 bases sitting between them. Germline V gives CDR1 SGHTA, CDR2 FQGNSA.

The chain employs TRBV15 and TRBJ2-7; 10 nucleotides line up with TRBD1. The CDR3 runs 17 residues. V gave up 5 bases and J gave up 3 bases; unmatched junction bases: 13. Germline CDR1 LNHNV, CDR2 YYDKDF (reference sequence). In nucleotides, the CDR3 is TGTGCCACCAGCGGCAGACAGGGGGCCCGAGACGACTACGAGCAGTACTTC. This codes for CATSGRQGARDDYEQYF.

The chain carries TRBV29-1 and TRBJ1-2; a possible D gene is TRBD1 (6 bases). CDR3 length: 16 amino acids. Germline V lookup: CDR1 SQVTM, CDR2 ANQGSEA. Deletions cut 4 bases from V and 6 bases from J, with 24 bases between. The CDR3 region is CSVGLGATGLRDGYTF. The DNA of the CDR3 is TGCAGCGTTGGCCTCGGGGCGACAGGTCTCAGGGATGGCTACACCTTC.

This clone appeared a single time. V usage is TRBV9 and J usage is TRBJ2-3, with D possibly TRBD2 on 7 matching bases. Trimming left V 0 bases short and J 1 base short, with 9 bases between. The CDR3 is 15 amino acids. Germline CDR1 SGDLS, CDR2 YYNGEE. CDR3 loop: CASSVEGGRTDTQYF. The CDR3 bases are TGTGCCAGCAGCGTAGAGGGGGGGCGCACAGATACGCAGTATTTT.

V gene TRBV6-6 combines with J gene TRBJ2-1; 10 nucleotides agree with TRBD2. Per germline, CDR1 MNHNY and CDR2 SVGAGI (reference sequence). The ends lost 10 bases at V and 7 bases at J; junction bases unmatched: 7. CDR3 length equals 13 residues. The CDR3 loop is CATGTSELNEQFF. As DNA, the CDR3 is TGTGCCACCGGGACTAGCGAATTGAATGAGCAGTTCTTC.

The chain combines TRBV28 with TRBJ1-1; unclear D gene. The length of the CDR3 is 13 residues. V lost 2 bases, J lost 7 bases, and 11 bases lay in between. Germline CDR1 and CDR2: MDHEN and SYDVKM. CDR3: CASSLAFPREAFF. CDR3 sequence (DNA): TGTGCCAGCAGTTTAGCTTTCCCGCGTGAAGCTTTCTTT. Complete variable domain (other parts from reference TRBV28 and TRBJ1-1): DVKVTQSSRYLVKRTGEKVFLECVQDMDHENMFWYRQDPGLGLRLIYFSYDVKMKEKGDIPEGYSVSREKKERFSLILESASTNQTSMYLCASSLAFPREAFFGQGTRLTVV.

The chain carries TRBV27 and TRBJ2-1; D might be TRBD2 (6 bases). This CDR3 has 14 amino acids. The germline V gene has CDR1 MNHEY and CDR2 SMNVEV (reference sequence). V dropped 2 bases and J dropped 10 bases, with 15 bases sitting between them. The CDR3 reads CASSLNGRREEQFF. CDR3 coding DNA: TGTGCCAGCAGTTTAAACGGGAGAAGGGAGGAGCAGTTCTTC.

The rearrangement links TRBV5-5 to TRBJ2-6; TRBD1 agrees at 7 bases. CDR3 length: 17 amino acids. Germline trimming cut 0 bases from V and 2 bases from J; bases unmatched to any gene: 5. Germline-derived CDR1 and CDR2 are SGHKS and YYEKEE (reference sequence). The CDR3 coding sequence is TGTGCCAGCAGCTTGGGTAACAGGGGCGCTGGGGCCAACGTCCTGACTTTC. Its protein product is CASSLGNRGAGANVLTF.

The CDR3 loop is CASRRTSGVQETQYF. CDR3 coding DNA: TGTGCCAGCAGGAGGACTAGCGGGGTTCAAGAGACCCAGTACTTC. The chain links TRBV25-1 to TRBJ2-5, with 12 nucleotides matching TRBD2. CDR1 is MGHDK, CDR2 SYGVNS, per germline. After removal of 6 bases from V and 2 bases from J, the junction contained 4 bases not matched to a gene. The CDR3 runs 15 residues.

The chain is built from TRBV19 and TRBJ1-5, with 7 bases identical to TRBD1. The CDR3 has 14 residues. Per germline, CDR1 LNHDA and CDR2 SQIVND (reference sequence). Losses at the gene ends were 5 bases for V and 5 bases for J; bases not matched to a gene: 6. The CDR3: CASSWDSRYQPQHF. Here the CDR3 DNA reads TGTGCCAGTAGTTGGGACAGTAGGTATCAGCCCCAGCATTTT. The full variable domain, with the rest looked up from reference TRBV19 and TRBJ1-5, is DGGITQSPKYLFRKEGQNVTLSCEQNLNHDAMYWYRQDPGQGLRLIYYSQIVNDFQKGDIAEGYSVSREKKESFPLTVTSAQKNPTAFYLCASSWDSRYQPQHFGDGTRLSIL.

This chain connects TRBV5-1 to TRBJ2-3; TRBD2 agrees at 7 bases. This CDR3 comprises 14 residues. V shed 1 base and J 5 bases; nucleotides not matched to a gene: 4. Germline CDR1 and CDR2: SGHRS and YFSETQ. Here the CDR3 reads CASSLFAGEDTQYF. The CDR3 DNA follows: TGCGCCAGCAGCTTGTTTGCGGGAGAAGATACGCAGTATTTT.

The CDR3: CASSEGLAGDNEQFF. Written as DNA, the CDR3 is TGTGCCAGCAGTGAGGGACTAGCGGGAGACAATGAGCAGTTCTTC. The gene calls are TRBV6-4 and TRBJ2-1; the match to TRBD2 covers 14 bases. CDR3 length: 15 residues. Germline assignment: CDR1 MRHNA and CDR2 SNTAGT. V shed 3 bases and J 5 bases; nucleotides not matched to a gene: 0.

This clone was recorded a few times. The chain joins TRBV5-1 to TRBJ2-7; D ambiguous. The germline V and J ends were trimmed by 1 base and 2 bases, with 4 bases remaining between them. Germline-derived CDR1 and CDR2 are SGHRS and YFSETQ. CDR3 length: 12 residues. CDR3 region: CASSLSAYEQYF. CDR3 bases: TGCGCCAGCAGCTTGTCGGCCTACGAGCAGTACTTC.

This sequence joins TRBV7-3 and TRBJ2-5; unclear D gene. Germline lookup yields CDR1 SGHTA and CDR2 FQGTGA. The V and J ends lost 2 bases and 4 bases respectively, with 8 bases between them. The length of the CDR3 is 13 residues. CDR3 region: CASSLEPRETQYF. Written as DNA, the CDR3 is TGTGCCAGCAGCTTAGAGCCCCGAGAGACCCAGTACTTC. Using reference TRBV7-3 and TRBJ2-5 for the parts outside the CDR3, the full variable domain is GAGVSQTPSNKVTEKGKYVELRCDPISGHTALYWYRQSLGQGPEFLIYFQGTGAADDSGLPNDRFFAVRPEGSVSTLKIQRTERGDSAVYLCASSLEPRETQYFGPGTRLLVL.

J is TRBJ1-3 and V is TRBV9, with 11 nucleotides matching TRBD1. The CDR3 runs to 16 residues. V was pared by 2 bases and J by 2 bases, with 3 bases of the junction left unmatched. Germline loops: CDR1 SGDLS, CDR2 YYNGEE. The CDR3 region is CASSVSGQGAGNTIYF. The DNA of the CDR3 is TGTGCCAGCAGCGTCTCGGGACAGGGGGCTGGAAACACCATATATTTT.

This chain connects TRBV18 to TRBJ1-2; unclear D gene. Germline V gene data show CDR1 as KGHSH and CDR2 as LQKENI. The germline V and J ends were trimmed by 2 bases and 8 bases, with 18 bases remaining between them. This CDR3 region has 15 residues. The CDR3 region has the DNA TGTGCCAGCTCACCAGGGAGACAAGGTCCCTCCGGCTACACCTTC. Translation: CASSPGRQGPSGYTF.

V and J are TRBV28 and TRBJ1-5, with 10 bases aligning to TRBD1. Looked up from germline, CDR1 is MDHEN and CDR2 is SYDVKM. Trimming cost V 6 bases and J 4 bases; bases outside gene matches: 6. The CDR3 sequence is 15 residues long. The CDR3, as DNA: TGTGCCAGCAGGGCGGGGGACAGGGGAAATCAGCCCCAGCATTTT. This gives the protein CASRAGDRGNQPQHF. The full variable domain, with the rest looked up from reference TRBV28 and TRBJ1-5, is DVKVTQSSRYLVKRTGEKVFLECVQDMDHENMFWYRQDPGLGLRLIYFSYDVKMKEKGDIPEGYSVSREKKERFSLILESASTNQTSMYLCASRAGDRGNQPQHFGDGTRLSIL.

V and J are TRBV21-1 and TRBJ2-1; TRBD2 is taken as the D call from the table, unchecked against the DNA. TRBV21-1 is annotated as a pseudogene. The CDR3 has 16 residues. CDR3 sequence: CASNQRVLAGEGEQFF. For the CDR3, the DNA is TGTGCCAGCAACCAAAGGGTACTAGCGGGAGAAGGCGAGCAGTTCTTC.

The CDR3 nucleotides are TGCAGTGCTAGGGAGGGTAGAACTTTCTTT. This sequence encodes CSAREGRTFF. V gene TRBV20-1 combines with J gene TRBJ1-1; no reliable D call. V lost 3 bases, J lost 12 bases, and 11 bases lay in between. Per germline, CDR1 DFQATT and CDR2 SNEGSKA (reference sequence). This CDR3 contains 10 residues.

This rearrangement joins TRBV28 to TRBJ2-1; 9 nucleotides match TRBD2. The J segment lost 9 bases and the V segment lost 3 bases, leaving 12 bases of the junction unmatched. This CDR3 region has 16 residues. Per the germline V gene, CDR1 is MDHEN and CDR2 is SYDVKM. CDR3 in amino acids: CASSFGKTGGRGEQFF. The CDR3 region has the DNA TGTGCCAGCAGTTTCGGCAAGACTGGCGGGAGGGGTGAGCAGTTCTTC. Variable domain in full (rest from reference TRBV28 and TRBJ2-1): DVKVTQSSRYLVKRTGEKVFLECVQDMDHENMFWYRQDPGLGLRLIYFSYDVKMKEKGDIPEGYSVSREKKERFSLILESASTNQTSMYLCASSFGKTGGRGEQFFGPGTRLTVL.

The chain is built from TRBV6-5 and TRBJ1-1; 12 bases are a match to TRBD1. The V gene's germline CDR1 is MNHEY and CDR2 SVGAGI. V gave up 4 bases and J gave up 8 bases; unmatched junction bases: 8. The CDR3 loop spans 15 amino acids. The CDR3 region is CASSFLGQGAREAFF. CDR3 nucleotides: TGTGCCAGCAGTTTCCTGGGACAGGGGGCAAGGGAAGCTTTCTTT.

The rearrangement links TRBV6-5 to TRBJ1-5; 10 bases fit TRBD1. After removal of 6 bases from V and 2 bases from J, the junction contained 4 bases not matched to a gene. Germline CDR1 is MNHEY and CDR2 is SVGAGI. The CDR3 contains 15 residues. In nucleotides, the CDR3 is TGTGCCAGCAGAGCCGGGACAGGGGGCAATCAGCCCCAGCATTTT. Encoded protein: CASRAGTGGNQPQHF.

The chain links TRBV3-1 (or the pseudogene TRBV3-2) to TRBJ1-3; unclear D gene. V was pared by 1 base and J by 4 bases, with 8 bases between. The CDR3 contains 14 residues. Germline V lookup: CDR1 LGHDT, CDR2 YNNKEL (reference sequence). The CDR3 region has the DNA TGTGCCAGCAGCCAAGCAGGTTCAGGAAACACCATATATTTT. Protein sequence: CASSQAGSGNTIYF.